This TCR beta chain was found in a study of cytomegalovirus exposure and HLA in healthy donors. Study results and caveats: Most sequenced TCRs were rare (though some public TCRs occurred in many donors).

Worth noting for this clone: Antigen: not known.

This CDR3 is built from 15 residues. Germline CDR1 and CDR2: SGHTS and YDEGEE. V lost 4 bases to trimming and J lost 1 base; unmatched junction nucleotides: 3. Sequencing was performed with immunoSEQ multiplex PCR; in TCRdb, only in-frame clones are kept and a portion is missing. The sample lists some 100,000 clones, 70% to 90% occurring once. The chain employs TRBV5-8 and TRBJ2-2; TRBD1 matches at 8 bases. Sequencing input: PBMCs. This receptor was obtained from a man between 18 and 35 years old in good health and CMV-seronegative. CDR3 sequence (DNA): TGTGCCAGCAGCCAGGGACAGGTGAACACCGGGGAGCTGTTTTTT. It is translated as CASSQGQVNTGELFF.